This paragraph covers one TCR beta chain sequence. In the study's own analysis: Amplification with reference gene primers provided the estimates of nucleated cell counts. The protocol was immunoSEQ multiplex PCR, while the TCRdb copy is restricted to in-frame clones and leaves out a portion. V, J and clone size are taken as reported in that table, and D and trimming were inferred from the DNA itself. The table records 150,000 to 200,000 clones, roughly 80% of them present only once. Germline V lookup: CDR1 SEHNR, CDR2 FQNEAQ (reference sequence). The CDR3 length is 15 residues. V was cut by 2 bases and J by 6 bases, with 14 bases left in between. These data originate in a study of blood T cell repertoires in COVID-19. Turning to the study itself: There were acute and convalescent COVID-19 samples, and they came from the United States, Italy and Spain.

Seattle patients were enrolled while actively infected and followed longitudinally. V gene TRBV7-9 combines with J gene TRBJ2-1; D is ambiguous. This clonotype was sampled from a woman in her sixties or seventies with COVID-19, enrolled during active disease. Sequenced material: peripheral blood. CDR3 nucleotides: TGTGCCAGCAGCTTACGAGTTTCGTCTTTCAATGAGCAGTTCTTC. Residues: CASSLRVSSFNEQFF.